The rows below give T cell receptor beta chains drawn from one sample of a study of CD8+CD57+ T cells in acquired aplastic anemia. TCRdb re-derived calls from the reads in MiXCR, one entry per CDR3 protein. Of some 47,000 distinct CDR3 sequences in the sample, about three quarters were seen once. Sequences were obtained from sorted CD4+, CD8+, or CD8+CD57+ T cells (not recorded which) from PBMCs. The source is a human donor in good health, serving as a control. CDR3s include the opening cysteine and the closing phenylalanine or tryptophan. The D gene is left open where the match is weak. Part of the rows lack a size; the others show once, few, many or a class for expanded clones.

v_gene	j_gene	abundance	d_gene	CDR3aa	CDR3nt
TRBV24-1	TRBJ2-2	.	.	CATSQDSYSTGELFF	TGTGCCACCAGTCAGGACAGTTACTCGACCGGGGAGCTGTTTTTT
TRBV2	TRBJ2-1	.	.	CASTRRVVGLNNEQFF	TGTGCCAGCACTCGTAGAGTAGTCGGACTCAACAATGAGCAGTTCTTC
TRBV6-1	TRBJ2-7	.	.	CASSNFAPYEQYF	TGTGCCAGCAGCAACTTCGCCCCCTACGAGCAGTACTTC
TRBV19	TRBJ2-5	.	.	CASSKGVETQYF	TGTGCCAGTAGTAAGGGGGTCGAGACCCAGTACTTC
TRBV7-9	TRBJ2-2	.	TRBD2	CASSPASGTGELFF	TGTGCCAGCAGCCCTGCTAGCGGAACCGGGGAGCTGTTTTTT
TRBV20-1	TRBJ2-7	once	.	CSARDEANYEQYF	TGCAGTGCTAGAGATGAAGCTAACTACGAGCAGTACTTC
TRBV29-1	TRBJ2-3	once	.	CSVGWAGSTDTQYF	TGCAGCGTTGGATGGGCAGGGTCCACAGATACGCAGTATTTT
TRBV7-2	TRBJ2-3	.	TRBD2	CASGHGTTDTQYF	TGTGCCAGCGGCCATGGGACTACCGATACGCAGTATTTT
TRBV19	TRBJ2-7	.	.	CASSNAPSYEQYF	TGTGCCAGTAGTAACGCGCCGTCCTACGAGCAGTACTTC
TRBV11-1	TRBJ2-3	.	.	CASSFSSPRSLGSSTDTQYF	TGTGCCAGCAGCTTTTCCTCCCCGAGAAGTCTAGGATCGAGCACAGATACGCAGTATTTT
TRBV6-4	TRBJ2-2	many	.	CASSGDNTGELFF	TGTGCCAGCAGTGGGGACAACACCGGGGAGCTGTTTTTT
TRBV9	TRBJ1-2	.	TRBD1	CASSAYPGGSLYGYTF	TGTGCCAGCAGCGCCTATCCAGGGGGCTCGCTTTATGGCTACACCTTC
TRBV10-3	TRBJ1-3	.	TRBD1	CAIRTDRAGNTIYF	TGTGCCATCAGGACGGACAGGGCGGGAAACACCATATATTTT
TRBV29-1	TRBJ2-1	few	TRBD2	CSESSGGANEQFF	TGCAGCGAATCTAGCGGGGGGGCCAATGAGCAGTTCTTC
TRBV24-1	TRBJ1-2	.	.	CATSDPMTRASGYTF	TGTGCCACCAGTGATCCGATGACAAGGGCAAGCGGCTACACCTTC
TRBV20-1	TRBJ2-7	.	.	CSAIRWDGGYEQYF	TGCAGTGCCATCAGGTGGGACGGGGGCTACGAGCAGTACTTC
TRBV20-1	TRBJ2-1	once	TRBD2	CSARDGGGVYNEQFF	TGCAGTGCTAGAGATGGCGGGGGGGTGTACAATGAGCAGTTCTTC
TRBV9	TRBJ2-2	.	.	CASSVDVGELFF	TGTGCCAGCAGCGTAGACGTGGGGGAGCTGTTTTTT
TRBV2	TRBJ1-1	.	.	CASSEKRWSSGNTEAFF	TGTGCCAGCAGTGAAAAACGGTGGAGCTCTGGGAACACTGAAGCTTTCTTT
TRBV24-1	TRBJ2-1	.	.	CATSDLSSDEQFF	TGTGCCACCAGTGATTTGAGCAGCGATGAGCAGTTCTTC
TRBV4-2	TRBJ1-6	.	.	CASSQNPDGVNSPLHF	TGTGCCAGCAGCCAAAACCCGGACGGAGTTAATTCACCCCTCCACTTT
TRBV7-8	TRBJ2-7	.	TRBD1	CASRDRVGYEQYF	TGTGCCAGCAGGGACAGGGTAGGGTACGAGCAGTACTTC
TRBV15	TRBJ2-1	few	.	CATSVDFYEQFF	TGTGCCACCAGCGTGGACTTCTACGAGCAGTTCTTC
TRBV20-1	TRBJ2-2	.	.	CSARDFRDTGELFF	TGCAGTGCTAGAGATTTTAGGGACACCGGGGAGCTGTTTTTT
TRBV27	TRBJ1-1	medium-sized	TRBD1	CASSFRNRGVNTEAFF	TGTGCCAGCAGTTTCAGAAACAGGGGGGTGAACACTGAAGCTTTCTTT
TRBV29-1	TRBJ2-3	few	TRBD1	CSAVRQGAWVTDTQYF	TGCAGCGCAGTCCGACAGGGGGCTTGGGTCACAGATACGCAGTATTTT
TRBV14	TRBJ2-3	.	TRBD1	CASRPQGQGTDTQYF	TGTGCCAGCAGACCCCAGGGACAGGGTACAGATACGCAGTATTTT
TRBV11-2	TRBJ1-6	.	TRBD1	CASSLFEATGEWSPLHF	TGTGCCAGCAGCTTATTTGAGGCGACAGGGGAATGGTCACCCCTCCACTTT
TRBV2	TRBJ2-7	.	.	CASRPGGTPAYEQYF	TGTGCCAGCAGACCGGGCGGAACCCCCGCCTACGAGCAGTACTTC